This TCR beta chain emerged from a study of shared clonotypes between healthy human individuals. The V segment lost 1 base and the J segment 4 bases; nucleotides outside the gene matches: 11. Germline V gene sequence: CDR1 SGHAT, CDR2 FQNNGV. The CDR3 is made up of 17 amino acids. Generated by immunoSEQ multiplex PCR, the TCRdb table keeps only in-frame clones and is missing some. This table holds approximately 980,000 clones, 76% found once. The rearrangement uses TRBV11-2 and TRBJ2-7, with TRBD2 matching 9 bases. The receptor was isolated from a man aged 18-30 years in good health. Sequenced input: memory CD4+ T cells sorted from blood. Subset described: CD45RA-negative fraction. CDR3 loop: CASSLGSSSSGVYEQYF. CDR3 coding DNA: TGTGCCAGCAGCTTAGGATCGAGTTCTAGCGGGGTGTACGAGCAGTACTTC.